This TCR beta chain was recorded in a study of cytomegalovirus exposure and HLA in healthy donors. In regard to this clone: The target antigen is unknown.

Notes on the study in general: 164 TCR beta chains were listed as cytomegalovirus-associated. Beyond CMV serostatus, there was no information to go on about immune exposure. A later analysis appeared to link common viral pathogens to several of the most significant clusters.

The PCR used 60 Vbeta and 13 Jbeta primers. Measured with immunoSEQ multiplex PCR; TCRdb has only the in-frame clones, and not every one. The data show around 130,000 clones, 80% seen once. Each of the donors was a healthy bone marrow donor. CDR1 is MNHNS and CDR2 is SASEGT in the germline V gene. CDR3 size: 15 residues. V gave up 2 bases and J gave up 2 bases; unmatched junction bases: 3. Sequencing input: PBMCs. This clonotype was obtained from a man aged 40-50 years in good health and CMV-seronegative. The rearrangement uses TRBV6-1 and TRBJ2-3; 8 bases fit TRBD2. The CDR3 spells CASSETAGVTDTQYF. The CDR3 DNA reads as TGTGCCAGCAGTGAAACAGCGGGGGTCACAGATACGCAGTATTTT.